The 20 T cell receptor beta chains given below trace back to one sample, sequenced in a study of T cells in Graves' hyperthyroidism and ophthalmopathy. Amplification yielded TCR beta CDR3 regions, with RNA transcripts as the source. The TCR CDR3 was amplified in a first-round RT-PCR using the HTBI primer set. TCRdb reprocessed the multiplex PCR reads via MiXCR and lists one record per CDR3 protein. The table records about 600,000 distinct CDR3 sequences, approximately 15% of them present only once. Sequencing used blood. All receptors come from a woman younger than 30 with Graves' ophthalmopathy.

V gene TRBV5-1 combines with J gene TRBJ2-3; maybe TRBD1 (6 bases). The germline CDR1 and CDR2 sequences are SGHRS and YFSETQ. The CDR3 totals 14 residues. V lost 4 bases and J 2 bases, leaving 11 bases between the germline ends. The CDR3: CASSDGQSTDTQYF. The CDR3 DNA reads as TGCGCCAGCAGCGACGGACAGTCCACAGATACGCAGTATTTT.

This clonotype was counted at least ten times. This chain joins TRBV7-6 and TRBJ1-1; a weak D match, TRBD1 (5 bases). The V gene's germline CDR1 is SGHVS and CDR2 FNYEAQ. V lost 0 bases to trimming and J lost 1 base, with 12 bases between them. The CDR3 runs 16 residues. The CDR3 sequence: CASSLAGTNTNTEAFF. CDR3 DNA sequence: TGTGCCAGCAGCTTAGCCGGGACGAACACGAACACTGAAGCTTTCTTT.

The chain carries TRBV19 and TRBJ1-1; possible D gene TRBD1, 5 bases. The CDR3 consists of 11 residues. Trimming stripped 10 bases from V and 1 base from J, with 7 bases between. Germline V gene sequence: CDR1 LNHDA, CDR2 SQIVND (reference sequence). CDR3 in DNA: TGTGCCACTGACAGGAACACTGAAGCTTTCTTT. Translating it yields CATDRNTEAFF.

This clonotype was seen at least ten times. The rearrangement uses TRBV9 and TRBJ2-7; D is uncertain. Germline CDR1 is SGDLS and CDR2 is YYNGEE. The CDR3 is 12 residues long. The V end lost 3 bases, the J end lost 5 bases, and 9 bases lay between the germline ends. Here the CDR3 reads CASSAYGHEQYF. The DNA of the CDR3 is TGTGCCAGCAGCGCCTACGGCCACGAGCAGTACTTC.

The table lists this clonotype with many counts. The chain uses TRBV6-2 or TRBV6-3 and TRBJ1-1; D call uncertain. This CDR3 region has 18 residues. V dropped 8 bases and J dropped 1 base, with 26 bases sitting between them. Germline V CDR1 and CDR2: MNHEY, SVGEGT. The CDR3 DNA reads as TGTGCCAGCGTACCGCTCCATCAGCCATCTCTACCGAACACTGAAGCTTTCTTT. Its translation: CASVPLHQPSLPNTEAFF.

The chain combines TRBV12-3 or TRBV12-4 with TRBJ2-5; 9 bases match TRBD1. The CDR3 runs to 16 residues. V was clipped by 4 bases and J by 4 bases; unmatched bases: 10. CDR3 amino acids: CASSSQGASSGETQYF. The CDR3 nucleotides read TGTGCCAGCAGTTCACAGGGGGCGTCTTCCGGAGAGACCCAGTACTTC.

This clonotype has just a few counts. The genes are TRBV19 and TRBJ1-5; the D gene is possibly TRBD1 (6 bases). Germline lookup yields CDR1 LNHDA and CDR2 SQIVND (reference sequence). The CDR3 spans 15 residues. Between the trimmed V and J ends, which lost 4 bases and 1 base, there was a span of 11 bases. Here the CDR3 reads CASSTYRVSNQPQHF. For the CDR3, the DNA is TGTGCCAGTAGTACTTACAGGGTCAGCAATCAGCCCCAGCATTTT.

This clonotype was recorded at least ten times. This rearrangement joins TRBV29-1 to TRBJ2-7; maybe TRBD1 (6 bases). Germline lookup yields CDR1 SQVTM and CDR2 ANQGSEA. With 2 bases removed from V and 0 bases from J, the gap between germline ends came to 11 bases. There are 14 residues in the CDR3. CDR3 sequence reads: CSVEQQGSSYEQYF. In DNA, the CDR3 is TGCAGCGTTGAACAGCAGGGGAGCTCCTACGAGCAGTACTTC.

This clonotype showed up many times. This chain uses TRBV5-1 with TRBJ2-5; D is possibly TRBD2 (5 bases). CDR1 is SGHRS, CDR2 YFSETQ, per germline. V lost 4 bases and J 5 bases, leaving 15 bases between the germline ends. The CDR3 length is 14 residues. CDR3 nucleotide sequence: TGCGCCAGCAGCCAGAGAGGGCACGGGGAGACCCAGTACTTC. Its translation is CASSQRGHGETQYF.

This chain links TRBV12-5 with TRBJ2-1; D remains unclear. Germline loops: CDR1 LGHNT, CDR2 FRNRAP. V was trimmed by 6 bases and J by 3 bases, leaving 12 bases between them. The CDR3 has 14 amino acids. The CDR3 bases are TGTGCTAGTGGCCTACCGCCCAGCTACAATGAGCAGTTCTTC. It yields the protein CASGLPPSYNEQFF.

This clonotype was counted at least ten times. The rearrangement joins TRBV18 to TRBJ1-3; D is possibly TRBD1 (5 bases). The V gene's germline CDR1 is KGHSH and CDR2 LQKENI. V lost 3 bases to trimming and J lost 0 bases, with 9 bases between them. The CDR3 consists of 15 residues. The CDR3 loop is CASSPLTDSGNTIYF. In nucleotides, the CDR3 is TGTGCCAGCTCACCTCTGACAGACTCTGGAAACACCATATATTTT. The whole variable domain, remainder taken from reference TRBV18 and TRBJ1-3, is NAGVMQNPRHLVRRRGQEARLRCSPMKGHSHVYWYRQLPEEGLKFMVYLQKENIIDESGMPKERFSAEFPKEGPSILRIQQVVRGDSAAYFCASSPLTDSGNTIYFGEGSWLTVV.

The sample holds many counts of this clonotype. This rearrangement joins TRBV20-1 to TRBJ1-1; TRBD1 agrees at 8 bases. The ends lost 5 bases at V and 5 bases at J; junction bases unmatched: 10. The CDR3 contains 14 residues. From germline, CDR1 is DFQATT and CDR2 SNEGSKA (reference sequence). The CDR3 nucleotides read TGCAGTGCTCGATCGACAGGGGCGGGAACTGAAGCTTTCTTT. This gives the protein CSARSTGAGTEAFF.

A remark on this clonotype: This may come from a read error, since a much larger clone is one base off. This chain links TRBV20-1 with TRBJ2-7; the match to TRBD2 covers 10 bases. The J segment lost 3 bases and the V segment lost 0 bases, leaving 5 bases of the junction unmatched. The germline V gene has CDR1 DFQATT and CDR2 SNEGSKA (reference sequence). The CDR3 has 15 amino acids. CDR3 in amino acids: CSARDGASGSYEQYF. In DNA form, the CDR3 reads TGCAGTGCTAGAGATGGGGCTAGCGGGAGCTACGAGCAGTACTTC.

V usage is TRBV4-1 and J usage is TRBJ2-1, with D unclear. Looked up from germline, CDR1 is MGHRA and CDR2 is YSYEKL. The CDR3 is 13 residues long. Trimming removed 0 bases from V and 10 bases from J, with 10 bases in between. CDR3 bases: TGCGCCAGCAGCCAAGATTCTAGTAGCGAGCAGTTCTTC. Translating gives CASSQDSSSEQFF.

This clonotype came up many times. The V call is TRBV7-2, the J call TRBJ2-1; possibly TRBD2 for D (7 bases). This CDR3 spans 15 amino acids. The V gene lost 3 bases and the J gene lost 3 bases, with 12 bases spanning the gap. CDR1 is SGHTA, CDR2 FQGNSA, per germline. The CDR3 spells CASSFLGGRYNEQFF. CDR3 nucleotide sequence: TGTGCCAGCAGCTTTCTCGGGGGGCGCTACAATGAGCAGTTCTTC.

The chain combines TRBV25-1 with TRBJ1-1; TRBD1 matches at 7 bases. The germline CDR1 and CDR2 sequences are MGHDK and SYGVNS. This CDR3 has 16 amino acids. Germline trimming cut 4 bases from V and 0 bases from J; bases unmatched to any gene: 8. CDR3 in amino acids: CASSAGATGMNTEAFF. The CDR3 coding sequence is TGTGCCAGCAGTGCCGGGGCGACAGGGATGAACACTGAAGCTTTCTTT. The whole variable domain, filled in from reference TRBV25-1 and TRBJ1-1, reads EADIYQTPRYLVIGTGKKITLECSQTMGHDKMYWYQQDPGMELHLIHYSYGVNSTEKGDLSSESTVSRIRTEHFPLTLESARPSHTSQYLCASSAGATGMNTEAFFGQGTRLTVV.

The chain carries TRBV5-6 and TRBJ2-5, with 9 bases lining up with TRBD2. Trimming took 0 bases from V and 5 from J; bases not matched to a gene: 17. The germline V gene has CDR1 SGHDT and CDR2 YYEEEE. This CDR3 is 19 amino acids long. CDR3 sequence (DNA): TGTGCCAGCAGCTTGGAGCATATTACTAGCGGGCATCCCTGGGAGACCCAGTACTTC. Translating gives CASSLEHITSGHPWETQYF.

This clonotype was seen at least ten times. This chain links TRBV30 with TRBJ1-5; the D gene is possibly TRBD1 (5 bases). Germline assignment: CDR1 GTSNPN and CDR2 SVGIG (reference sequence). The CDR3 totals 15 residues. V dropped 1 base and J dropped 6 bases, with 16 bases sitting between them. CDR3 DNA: TGTGCCTGGAGTGGACAGTTGATGAAGGGTCAGCCCCAGCATTTT. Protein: CAWSGQLMKGQPQHF.

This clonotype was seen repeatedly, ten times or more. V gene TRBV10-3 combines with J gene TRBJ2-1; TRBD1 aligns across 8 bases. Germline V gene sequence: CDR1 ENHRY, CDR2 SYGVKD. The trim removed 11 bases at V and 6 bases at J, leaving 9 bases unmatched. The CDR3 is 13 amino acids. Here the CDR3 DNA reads TGTGCCGCTCGGACAGGGTCCGGCAATGAGCAGTTCTTC. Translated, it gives CAARTGSGNEQFF.

The CDR3 DNA reads as TGTGCCACCAGTGACTCAACAGGGGGCATATCCAAAAACATTCAGTACTTC. This sequence encodes CATSDSTGGISKNIQYF. The chain employs TRBV24-1 and TRBJ2-4; 9 bases are a match to TRBD1. The CDR3 totals 17 residues. V was clipped by 4 bases and J by 2 bases; unmatched bases: 8. CDR1 and CDR2 from the germline V gene are KGHDR and SFDVKD.